The 5 T cell receptor beta chains presented below share a single source sample, sequenced in a study of pediatric ulcerative colitis. The rectum was sampled with one to two pinch biopsies at colonoscopy. The assay was immunoSEQ multiplex PCR, and TCRdb's table has in-frame clones only and misses some. The sample holds tens of thousands of clones, about 79% seen once. The sample consisted of gut tissue. These receptors all stem from a girl between 5 and 17 years old with moderate ulcerative colitis.

The rearrangement joins TRBV5-1 to TRBJ2-5; D perhaps matches TRBD2 (5 bases). The CDR3 is 15 amino acids. CDR1 SGHRS and CDR2 YFSETQ come from the germline V gene. V shed 6 bases and J shed 5 bases, with 20 bases lying between them. CDR3 coding DNA: TGCGCCAGCAAGGAAAGAGGATCGGGAAGGGAGACCCAGTACTTC. Translating gives CASKERGSGRETQYF.

V and J are TRBV7-9 and TRBJ1-1; D may be TRBD1 (6 bases). This CDR3 is 15 amino acids long. Trimming pared 5 bases from V and 1 base from J, leaving 14 bases between. Germline values: CDR1 SEHNR, CDR2 FQNEAQ (reference sequence). The CDR3 loop reads CASSDTPRGNTEAFF. Written as DNA, the CDR3 is TGTGCCAGCAGCGACACCCCCAGGGGGAACACTGAAGCTTTCTTT.

The V gene is TRBV18, the J gene TRBJ2-7; D is unclear. V shed 0 bases and J shed 5 bases, with 14 bases lying between them. From germline, CDR1 is KGHSH and CDR2 LQKENI. The length of the CDR3 is 15 residues. CDR3 sequence: CASSPPGFGQNEQYF. The CDR3 DNA follows: TGTGCCAGCTCACCACCGGGTTTTGGGCAGAACGAGCAGTACTTC.

The J gene is TRBJ1-2, the V gene TRBV11-2; D is possibly TRBD1 (5 bases). This CDR3 contains 15 residues. Germline CDR1 reads SGHAT; CDR2 reads FQNNGV. Trimming left V 2 bases short and J 8 bases short, with 18 bases between. DNA of the CDR3: TGTGCCAGCAGCTTATGGATTAGGGGAGTAGAAGGCTACACCTTC. Protein sequence: CASSLWIRGVEGYTF. Variable domain in full (rest from reference TRBV11-2 and TRBJ1-2): EAGVAQSPRYKIIEKRQSVAFWCNPISGHATLYWYQQILGQGPKLLIQFQNNGVVDDSQLPKDRFSAERLKGVDSTLKIQPAKLEDSAVYLCASSLWIRGVEGYTFGSGTRLTVV.

V gene TRBV7-2 combines with J gene TRBJ2-3; D unresolved. This CDR3 is 13 amino acids long. Germline CDR1 SGHTA, CDR2 FQGNSA. V was shortened by 3 bases and J by 6 bases, with 10 bases between the two germline ends. The CDR3 nucleotides read TGTGCCAGCAGCTTGGGCCTCCATGATACGCAGTATTTT. Amino acid sequence: CASSLGLHDTQYF.